This T cell receptor (beta chain) derives from a study of T cell responses to AZD1222 COVID-19 vaccine. General study findings and limits: Increases in Spike-specific TCR breadth and depth were seen after two AZD1222 doses.

Profiling relied on immunoSEQ multiplex PCR, and the TCRdb table lists in-frame clones only, not all of them. The sample comprises about 180,000 clones, approximately 95% of which are singletons, and 0.95% to 1.3% rests with the top ten. Of note for this clone: Its cognate antigen is unknown.

Unmatched junction bases numbered 0, after V lost 0 bases and J lost 4 bases. This CDR3 spans 16 amino acids. CDR1 is MNHEY and CDR2 is SVGAGI in the germline V gene. The chain couples TRBV6-5 to TRBJ2-3, with 14 bases aligning to TRBD2. The sample in question was peripheral blood, obtained 28 days after the second dose of the MenACWY control vaccine. The sequence came from an adult who received the MenACWY meningococcal vaccine as a control. CDR3 amino acids: CASSYSGLAGADTQYF. CDR3 coding DNA: TGTGCCAGCAGTTACTCGGGACTAGCGGGGGCAGATACGCAGTATTTT.